A single sample gave rise to the 15 T cell receptor beta chains below, sequenced in a study of shared clonotypes between healthy human individuals. The table came from immunoSEQ multiplex PCR; TCRdb's copy has only in-frame clones and leaves some out. The sample shows 1.5 million to 2.5 million clones, roughly 94% of them seen only once. CD8 cells classed as naive were CD45RO-negative and positively selected for CCR7, excluding terminally differentiated effector memory CD45RA+ cells. Material for sequencing was naive CD8+ T cells sorted from blood. These receptors were taken from a man aged 18 to 35 in good health.

This rearrangement joins TRBV10-3 to TRBJ1-1; TRBD1 matches at 7 bases. J lost 2 bases, V lost 4 bases, and 7 bases had no gene match. CDR1 and CDR2 (germline): ENHRY, SYGVKD. This CDR3 comprises 15 residues. In DNA, the CDR3 is TGTGCCATCAGTGCGCAGGGGGGATATAACACTGAAGCTTTCTTT. Translating it yields CAISAQGGYNTEAFF.

The chain uses TRBV6-1 and TRBJ1-2; 10 bases match TRBD1. Trimming cost V 4 bases and J 6 bases; bases outside gene matches: 8. CDR3 length: 15 residues. CDR1 and CDR2 from the germline V gene are MNHNS and SASEGT. This chain's CDR3 is CASSGRDRGFNGYTF. The DNA of the CDR3 is TGTGCCAGCAGTGGCCGGGACAGGGGATTCAATGGCTACACCTTC.

For this clone: In the same sample, other DNA sequences code for this CDR3. The gene calls are TRBV6-5 and TRBJ2-3, with D unclear. The CDR3 contains 14 residues. The ends were cut back, 2 bases at V and 1 base at J, with 7 bases in the middle. The germline V gene encodes CDR1 MNHEY and CDR2 SVGAGI. The CDR3 coding sequence is TGTGCCAGCAGTTACAGGGCGGGCACAGATACGCAGTATTTT. It is translated as CASSYRAGTDTQYF.

V and J are TRBV27 and TRBJ2-5; D ambiguous. CDR1 is MNHEY, CDR2 SMNVEV, per germline (reference sequence). The CDR3 covers 12 residues. V lost 7 bases and J 3 bases, leaving 9 bases between the germline ends. CDR3 residues: CASTGQEETQYF. The CDR3 DNA sequence: TGTGCCAGCACAGGCCAAGAAGAGACCCAGTACTTC.

This clone has a single count. The chain links TRBV9 to TRBJ2-7; possibly TRBD1 for D (6 bases). The CDR3 has 14 residues. Deletions cut 5 bases from V and 2 bases from J, with 14 bases between. Germline-derived CDR1 and CDR2 are SGDLS and YYNGEE. The CDR3 DNA reads TGTGCCAGCAGTGGTGGGACACGACCCTACGAGCAGTACTTC. As protein: CASSGGTRPYEQYF. Full variable domain (remainder filled in from reference TRBV9 and TRBJ2-7): DSGVTQTPKHLITATGQRVTLRCSPRSGDLSVYWYQQSLDQGLQFLIQYYNGEERAKGNILERFSAQQFPDLHSELNLSSLELGDSALYFCASSGGTRPYEQYFGPGTRLTVT.

V gene TRBV27 combines with J gene TRBJ2-7, with TRBD2 as a possible D gene (6 bases). The CDR3 totals 14 residues. V was trimmed by 5 bases and J by 0 bases, leaving 11 bases between them. CDR1 is MNHEY, CDR2 SMNVEV, per germline (reference sequence). This CDR3 is CASSPRGFSYEQYF. The CDR3 nucleotides read TGTGCCAGCAGTCCTCGGGGGTTCTCCTACGAGCAGTACTTC.

The chain employs TRBV7-9 and TRBJ1-2; 7 bases match TRBD1. CDR3 length equals 12 residues. Trimming took 2 bases from V and 10 from J; bases not matched to a gene: 4. CDR1 is SEHNR and CDR2 is FQNEAQ in the germline V gene (reference sequence). The DNA of the CDR3 is TGTGCCAGCAGCTTAATGGGACAGTTCTACACCTTC. This gives the protein CASSLMGQFYTF.

The chain couples TRBV30 to TRBJ1-1; D gene ambiguous. CDR1 is GTSNPN and CDR2 is SVGIG in the germline V gene (reference sequence). The CDR3 is made up of 12 amino acids. Deletions cut 0 bases from V and 7 bases from J, with 9 bases between. In DNA, the CDR3 is TGTGCCTGGAGTGTTGGTTTGGTTGAAGCTTTCTTT. Its protein product is CAWSVGLVEAFF. Together with reference TRBV30 and TRBJ1-1, the CDR3 gives the full variable domain: SQTIHQWPATLVQPVGSPLSLECTVEGTSNPNLYWYRQAAGRGLQLLFYSVGIGQISSEVPQNLSASRPQDRQFILSSKKLLLSDSGFYLCAWSVGLVEAFFGQGTRLTVV.

The rearrangement joins TRBV5-1 to TRBJ1-2, with D possibly matching TRBD1 (6 bases). The V gene lost 0 bases and the J gene lost 6 bases, with 12 bases spanning the gap. The CDR3 runs to 14 residues. Germline assignment: CDR1 SGHRS and CDR2 YFSETQ. The CDR3: CASSLAATGDGYTF. CDR3 sequence (DNA): TGCGCCAGCAGCTTGGCCGCGACAGGTGATGGCTACACCTTC.

V usage is TRBV5-6 and J usage is TRBJ2-1; D remains unclear. Germline V gene data show CDR1 as SGHDT and CDR2 as YYEEEE. The length of the CDR3 is 12 residues. Between the trimmed V and J ends, which lost 4 bases and 5 bases, there was a span of 7 bases. The CDR3 nucleotides read TGTGCCAGCAGCCCGTTTGACAATGAGCAGTTCTTC. It yields the protein CASSPFDNEQFF.

V gene TRBV18 combines with J gene TRBJ2-7, with 7 bases aligning to TRBD1. V was pared by 3 bases and J by 2 bases, with 7 bases of the junction left unmatched. The CDR3 sequence is 15 residues long. Germline assignment: CDR1 KGHSH and CDR2 LQKENI. The CDR3 loop is CASSPPDRVPYEQYF. CDR3 DNA sequence: TGTGCCAGCTCACCTCCTGACAGGGTACCCTACGAGCAGTACTTC.

The V call is TRBV9, the J call TRBJ2-7; D ambiguous. V was clipped by 0 bases and J by 5 bases, with 24 bases between them. CDR1 and CDR2 from the germline V gene are SGDLS and YYNGEE. CDR3 size: 18 residues. CDR3 coding DNA: TGTGCCAGCAGCGTAGGACTCTACGGCGGAGAAGGAGTCCACGAGCAGTACTTC. This gives the protein CASSVGLYGGEGVHEQYF. Complete variable domain (other parts from reference TRBV9 and TRBJ2-7): DSGVTQTPKHLITATGQRVTLRCSPRSGDLSVYWYQQSLDQGLQFLIQYYNGEERAKGNILERFSAQQFPDLHSELNLSSLELGDSALYFCASSVGLYGGEGVHEQYFGPGTRLTVT.

The chain carries TRBV27 and TRBJ2-3; 12 nucleotides agree with TRBD2. V trimming: 5 bases; J trimming: 4 bases; junction bases outside the gene matches: 10. This CDR3 comprises 17 residues. Germline CDR1 is MNHEY and CDR2 is SMNVEV (reference sequence). The CDR3 sequence: CASSPPTSGSLSDTQYF. The CDR3 region has the DNA TGTGCCAGCAGTCCCCCGACTAGCGGGAGTCTCTCAGATACGCAGTATTTT.

V is TRBV19 and J is TRBJ2-7; the D is unclear. Germline values: CDR1 LNHDA, CDR2 SQIVND (reference sequence). Trimming stripped 4 bases from V and 3 bases from J, with 10 bases between. CDR3 length: 13 amino acids. The CDR3 nucleotides are TGTGCCAGTAGTACGGTACTCTACTACGAGCAGTACTTC. It is translated as CASSTVLYYEQYF.

This chain connects TRBV15 to TRBJ2-1; TRBD1 or TRBD2 may be the D gene (5 bases each). The CDR3 sequence is 13 residues long. V shed 4 bases and J shed 6 bases, with 10 bases lying between them. Looked up from germline, CDR1 is LNHNV and CDR2 is YYDKDF (reference sequence). DNA for the CDR3: TGTGCCACCAGCAAGGGGACCAGCAATGAGCAGTTCTTC. Residues: CATSKGTSNEQFF.